The 21 T cell receptor beta chains listed next were all sequenced from one sample in a study of shared T cell receptors in the human thymus. Assay: immunoSEQ multiplex PCR; the TCRdb copy retains only in-frame clones and omits some. The data show some 640,000 clones, with around 87% seen just once and under 0.01% held by the top ten. This same sample was also taken into another study, of human thymus T cells.

The sequencing input was thymocytes. These receptors originate from a boy less than two years old with a congenital heart defect.

The chain joins TRBV28 to TRBJ2-7; the match to TRBD1 covers 9 bases. The CDR3 runs 17 residues. V was pared by 3 bases and J by 2 bases, with 11 bases of the junction left unmatched. CDR1 and CDR2 (germline): MDHEN, SYDVKM. This CDR3 is CASSFRRDRAFPYEQYF. CDR3 sequence (DNA): TGTGCCAGCAGTTTCCGCCGGGACAGGGCTTTTCCCTACGAGCAGTACTTC.

This sequence joins TRBV7-2 and TRBJ2-3, with D maybe TRBD1 (5 bases). Trimming left V 3 bases short and J 1 base short, with 14 bases between. Germline values: CDR1 SGHTA, CDR2 FQGNSA. This CDR3 has 16 residues. CDR3 sequence reads: CASSFKGVTGTDTQYF. The DNA of the CDR3 is TGTGCCAGCAGCTTTAAAGGGGTTACCGGCACAGATACGCAGTATTTT.

This clone has just one count. The chain recombines TRBV19 with TRBJ1-5, with D perhaps matching TRBD1 (5 bases). V lost 2 bases and J lost 3, with 14 bases in between. The CDR3 is made up of 16 amino acids. Germline lookup yields CDR1 LNHDA and CDR2 SQIVND (reference sequence). CDR3 bases: TGTGCCAGTAGTATAATTCCAGGGAAGACCAATCAGCCCCAGCATTTT. It is translated as CASSIIPGKTNQPQHF. Full variable domain (missing parts from reference TRBV19 and TRBJ1-5): DGGITQSPKYLFRKEGQNVTLSCEQNLNHDAMYWYRQDPGQGLRLIYYSQIVNDFQKGDIAEGYSVSREKKESFPLTVTSAQKNPTAFYLCASSIIPGKTNQPQHFGDGTRLSIL.

The chain has TRBV29-1 and TRBJ1-1; D not certain. With 1 base removed from V and 1 base from J, the gap between germline ends came to 13 bases. Germline V gives CDR1 SQVTM, CDR2 ANQGSEA. This CDR3 spans 15 amino acids. The CDR3 spells CSVEVGGRGNTEAFF. CDR3 DNA sequence: TGCAGCGTTGAAGTAGGAGGGCGCGGGAACACTGAAGCTTTCTTT.

V usage is TRBV15 and J usage is TRBJ2-7; D remains unclear. CDR3 size: 15 residues. The germline V and J ends were trimmed by 0 bases and 0 bases, with 9 bases remaining between them. Germline V gene sequence: CDR1 LNHNV, CDR2 YYDKDF (reference sequence). CDR3 coding DNA: TGTGCCACCAGCAGAGATAATAGAGTCTCCTACGAGCAGTACTTC. It is translated as CATSRDNRVSYEQYF.

As concerns this clone: Other DNA sequences in the same sample also yield this CDR3. The CDR3 spells CASSYRDSTMNTEAFF. CDR3 nucleotides: TGTGCCAGCAGTTACCGTGACAGTACCATGAACACTGAAGCTTTCTTT. The rearrangement joins TRBV6-5 to TRBJ1-1, with a possible D match to TRBD1 (5 bases). V shed 2 bases and J shed 0 bases, with 13 bases lying between them. CDR3 size: 16 residues. Germline V gene lookup returns CDR1 MNHEY and CDR2 SVGAGI.

The V call is TRBV10-3, the J call TRBJ2-4; no firm D call. Trimming cost V 0 bases and J 0 bases, with 3 bases left between them. CDR1 ENHRY and CDR2 SYGVKD come from the germline V gene. The CDR3 is 14 residues long. CDR3: CAISESLAKNIQYF. DNA for the CDR3: TGTGCCATCAGTGAGTCACTAGCCAAAAACATTCAGTACTTC.

The chain combines TRBV18 with TRBJ2-6; maybe TRBD1 (5 bases). CDR1 is KGHSH and CDR2 is LQKENI in the germline V gene. Between the trimmed V and J ends, which lost 6 bases and 0 bases, there was a span of 12 bases. The CDR3 covers 16 residues. The CDR3 here is CASSIPTGSGANVLTF. The CDR3 coding sequence is TGTGCCAGCTCCATACCAACAGGCTCTGGGGCCAACGTCCTGACTTTC.

The V gene is TRBV29-1, the J gene TRBJ2-3, with TRBD2 matching 8 bases. The germline V gene has CDR1 SQVTM and CDR2 ANQGSEA. The CDR3 runs 16 residues. The V gene end was trimmed by 0 bases and the J gene end by 2 bases; junction bases not matched to a gene: 7. CDR3 coding DNA: TGCAGCGTTGAAGATAACGGAGCGGGAGCCACAGATACGCAGTATTTT. This gives the protein CSVEDNGAGATDTQYF.

The chain employs TRBV28 and TRBJ1-4, with no clear D. Germline V CDR1 and CDR2: MDHEN, SYDVKM. The CDR3 contains 15 residues. Trimming removed 5 bases from V and 4 bases from J, with 14 bases in between. The CDR3 here is CASSRKGLINEKLFF. CDR3 sequence (DNA): TGTGCCAGCAGTCGTAAAGGACTGATTAATGAAAAACTGTTTTTT.

V and J are TRBV29-1 and TRBJ2-7, with TRBD1 matching over 9 bases. Trimming removed 4 bases from V and 2 bases from J; junction bases left unmatched: 12. Per the germline V gene, CDR1 is SQVTM and CDR2 is ANQGSEA. CDR3 length: 16 residues. The CDR3 bases are TGCAGCGTTGTATGGGACAGGGCTAGGGAAACCTACGAGCAGTACTTC. Its protein product is CSVVWDRARETYEQYF.

The chain carries TRBV27 and TRBJ1-2; weak D call: TRBD1 (5 bases). The V end was cut by 3 bases, the J end by 1 base, with 9 bases between. Germline V gene sequence: CDR1 MNHEY, CDR2 SMNVEV (reference sequence). The CDR3 is made up of 14 amino acids. Here the CDR3 reads CASSFTGYNYGYTF. Here the CDR3 DNA reads TGTGCCAGCAGTTTTACAGGTTATAACTATGGCTACACCTTC.

V gene TRBV27 combines with J gene TRBJ1-5; 10 bases are a match to TRBD1. CDR1 is MNHEY, CDR2 SMNVEV, per germline (reference sequence). CDR3 length: 17 amino acids. The J segment lost 3 bases and the V segment lost 10 bases, leaving 15 bases of the junction unmatched. The chain's CDR3 is CATKPRSGTGANQPQHF. The CDR3, as DNA: TGTGCCACCAAGCCGCGATCCGGGACAGGGGCCAATCAGCCCCAGCATTTT.

The chain combines TRBV15 with TRBJ2-1; TRBD2 might be the D (5 bases). CDR1 and CDR2 from the germline V gene are LNHNV and YYDKDF (reference sequence). Trimming took 1 base from V and 0 from J, leaving 10 bases between them. The CDR3 covers 16 residues. CDR3 nucleotides: TGTGCCACCAGCAGAGTTACACGGGGCTCCTACAATGAGCAGTTCTTC. Protein product: CATSRVTRGSYNEQFF.

The J gene is TRBJ2-7, the V gene TRBV28; 7 positions agree with TRBD2. CDR3 length: 18 amino acids. The V segment lost 5 bases and the J segment 2 bases; nucleotides outside the gene matches: 18. Germline values: CDR1 MDHEN, CDR2 SYDVKM. The CDR3 sequence: CASSTLKSREPPTYEQYF. DNA for the CDR3: TGTGCCAGCAGTACCCTCAAGTCGCGGGAGCCCCCCACCTACGAGCAGTACTTC.

The rearrangement uses TRBV4-1 and TRBJ2-1; no firm D call. The ends were cut back, 1 base at V and 0 bases at J, with 7 bases in the middle. CDR1 is MGHRA and CDR2 is YSYEKL in the germline V gene. CDR3 length: 15 residues. The CDR3 sequence is CASSQAVSSYNEQFF. The CDR3 DNA reads TGCGCCAGCAGCCAAGCGGTGAGCTCCTACAATGAGCAGTTCTTC.

The CDR3 DNA sequence: TGTGCCACCCGGACAGGGAGTACCTATGGCTACACCTTC. This sequence encodes CATRTGSTYGYTF. J is TRBJ1-2 and V is TRBV15; 8 bases line up with TRBD1. With V trimmed by 8 bases and J by 4 bases, 6 bases remained unmatched. Germline CDR1 and CDR2: LNHNV and YYDKDF (reference sequence). The CDR3 sequence is 13 residues long.

The chain has TRBV7-9 and TRBJ2-7; 11 bases map to TRBD2. The CDR3 consists of 16 residues. Germline-derived CDR1 and CDR2 are SEHNR and FQNEAQ (reference sequence). Trimming cost V 5 bases and J 2 bases; bases outside gene matches: 8. CDR3 sequence (DNA): TGTGCCAGCAGCAAGACTAGCGGGACGGACCCCTACGAGCAGTACTTC. Protein sequence: CASSKTSGTDPYEQYF.

The chain combines TRBV5-6 with TRBJ2-3, with 12 nucleotides matching TRBD2. Germline V lookup: CDR1 SGHDT, CDR2 YYEEEE. This CDR3 contains 16 residues. V lost 4 bases to trimming and J lost 5 bases; unmatched junction nucleotides: 8. For the CDR3, the DNA is TGTGCCAGCAGCCCCATGACTAGCGGGAGCCAAGATACGCAGTATTTT. Amino acid sequence: CASSPMTSGSQDTQYF.

The chain combines TRBV15 with TRBJ2-4; 10 nucleotides match TRBD1. V dropped 3 bases and J dropped 6; count of bases not matched to a gene: 2. The CDR3 extends over 14 amino acids. The germline V gene encodes CDR1 LNHNV and CDR2 YYDKDF (reference sequence). The CDR3 nucleotides read TGTGCCACCAGCAGGGGACAGGGGTCAAACATTCAGTACTTC. It yields the protein CATSRGQGSNIQYF.

The rearrangement uses TRBV7-9 and TRBJ2-2, with 7 bases fitting TRBD1. The germline CDR1 and CDR2 sequences are SEHNR and FQNEAQ (reference sequence). V was clipped by 7 bases and J by 5 bases; unmatched bases: 4. The CDR3 has 13 residues. The CDR3 bases are TGTGCCAGCAACAACAGGGGAACCGGGGAGCTGTTTTTT. Its protein is CASNNRGTGELFF. The complete variable domain, with remaining parts taken from reference TRBV7-9 and TRBJ2-2, reads DTGVSQNPRHKITKRGQNVTFRCDPISEHNRLYWYRQTLGQGPEFLTYFQNEAQLEKSRLLSDRFSAERPKGSFSTLEIQRTEQGDSAMYLCASNNRGTGELFFGEGSRLTVL.